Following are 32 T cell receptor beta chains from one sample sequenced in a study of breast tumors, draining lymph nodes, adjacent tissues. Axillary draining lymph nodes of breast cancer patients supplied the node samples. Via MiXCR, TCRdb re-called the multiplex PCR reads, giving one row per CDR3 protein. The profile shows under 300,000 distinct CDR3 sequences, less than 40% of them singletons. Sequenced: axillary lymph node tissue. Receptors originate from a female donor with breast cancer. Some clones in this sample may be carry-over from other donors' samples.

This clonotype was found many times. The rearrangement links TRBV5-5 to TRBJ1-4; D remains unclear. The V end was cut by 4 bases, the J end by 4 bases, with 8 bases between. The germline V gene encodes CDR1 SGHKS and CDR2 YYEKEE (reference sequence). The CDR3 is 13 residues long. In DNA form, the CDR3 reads TGTGCCAGCAGCCTGGGAGTTAATGAAAAACTGTTTTTT. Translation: CASSLGVNEKLFF.

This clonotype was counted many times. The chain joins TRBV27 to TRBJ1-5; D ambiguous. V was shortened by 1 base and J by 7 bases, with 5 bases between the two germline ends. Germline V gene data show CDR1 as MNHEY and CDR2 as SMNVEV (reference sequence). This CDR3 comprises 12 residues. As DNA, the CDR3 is TGTGCCAGCAGTTTATTAGGCCAGCCCCAGCATTTT. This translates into CASSLLGQPQHF.

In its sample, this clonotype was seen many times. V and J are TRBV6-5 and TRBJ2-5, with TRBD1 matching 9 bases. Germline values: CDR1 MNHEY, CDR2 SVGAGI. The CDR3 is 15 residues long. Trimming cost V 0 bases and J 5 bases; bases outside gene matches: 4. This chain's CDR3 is CASSYSTGGGETQYF. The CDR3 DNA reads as TGTGCCAGCAGTTACTCGACAGGGGGAGGCGAGACCCAGTACTTC.

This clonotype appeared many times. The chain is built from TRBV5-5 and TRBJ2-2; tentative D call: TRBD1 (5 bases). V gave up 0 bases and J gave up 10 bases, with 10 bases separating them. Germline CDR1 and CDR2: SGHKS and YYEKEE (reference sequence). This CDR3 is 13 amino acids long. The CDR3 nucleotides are TGTGCCAGCAGCTTGGGGGGCTTGTCGGAGCTGTTTTTT. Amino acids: CASSLGGLSELFF.

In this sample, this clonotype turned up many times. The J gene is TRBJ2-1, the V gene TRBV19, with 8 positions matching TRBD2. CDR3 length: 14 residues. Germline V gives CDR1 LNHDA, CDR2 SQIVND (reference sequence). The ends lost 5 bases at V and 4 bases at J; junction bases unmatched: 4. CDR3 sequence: CASSHRGGYNEQFF. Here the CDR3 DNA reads TGTGCCAGTAGTCACCGCGGGGGGTACAATGAGCAGTTCTTC.

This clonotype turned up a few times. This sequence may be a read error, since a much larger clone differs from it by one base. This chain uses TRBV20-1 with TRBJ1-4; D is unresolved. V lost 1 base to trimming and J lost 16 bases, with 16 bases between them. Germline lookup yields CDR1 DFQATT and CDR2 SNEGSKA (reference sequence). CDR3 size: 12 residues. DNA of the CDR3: TGCAGTGCTAGAGGTAAAAGGGAAGAACCGTTTTTT. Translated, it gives CSARGKREEPFF.

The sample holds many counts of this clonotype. CDR3 bases: TGCGCCAGCGGACCTTCTAGCGGGAGTACCGGGGAGCTGTTTTTT. It encodes CASGPSSGSTGELFF. This rearrangement joins TRBV5-1 to TRBJ2-2; 10 positions match TRBD2. Trimming at V came to 7 bases and at J to 5 bases, leaving 8 bases not matched to a gene. The V gene's germline CDR1 is SGHRS and CDR2 YFSETQ. This CDR3 is built from 15 residues.

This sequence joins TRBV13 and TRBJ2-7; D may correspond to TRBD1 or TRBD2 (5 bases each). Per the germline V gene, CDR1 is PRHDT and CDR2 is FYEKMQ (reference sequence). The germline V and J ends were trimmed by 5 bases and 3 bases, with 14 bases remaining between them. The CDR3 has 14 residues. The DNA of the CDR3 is TGTGCCAGCAGCCCTCCAGTGGGGGACTACGAGCAGTACTTC. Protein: CASSPPVGDYEQYF.

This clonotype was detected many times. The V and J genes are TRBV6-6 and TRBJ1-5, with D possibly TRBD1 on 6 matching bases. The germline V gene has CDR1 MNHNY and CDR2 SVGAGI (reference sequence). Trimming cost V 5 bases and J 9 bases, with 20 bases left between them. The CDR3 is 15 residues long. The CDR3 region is CASSQGWDTTAPQHF. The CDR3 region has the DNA TGTGCCAGCAGTCAAGGTTGGGACACTACGGCGCCCCAGCATTTT.

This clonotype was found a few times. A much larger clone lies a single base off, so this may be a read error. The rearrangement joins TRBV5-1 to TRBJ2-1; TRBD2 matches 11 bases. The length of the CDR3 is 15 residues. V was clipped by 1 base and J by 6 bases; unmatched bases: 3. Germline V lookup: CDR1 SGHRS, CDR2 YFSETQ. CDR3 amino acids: CASSLTSGSSNEQFF. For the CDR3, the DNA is TGCGCCAGCAGCTTGACTAGCGGGAGTAGCAATGAGCAGTTCTTC. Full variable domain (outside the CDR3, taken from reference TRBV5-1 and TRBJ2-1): KAGVTQTPRYLIKTRGQQVTLSCSPISGHRSVSWYQQTPGQGLQFLFEYFSETQRNKGNFPGRFSGRQFSNSRSEMNVSTLELGDSALYLCASSLTSGSSNEQFFGPGTRLTVL.

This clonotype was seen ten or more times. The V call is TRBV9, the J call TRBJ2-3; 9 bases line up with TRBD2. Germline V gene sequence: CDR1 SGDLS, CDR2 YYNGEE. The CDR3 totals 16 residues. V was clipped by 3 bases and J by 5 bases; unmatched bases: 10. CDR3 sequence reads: CASSGSGRPQVDTQYF. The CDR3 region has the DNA TGTGCCAGCAGCGGGAGCGGGAGGCCCCAGGTAGATACGCAGTATTTT.

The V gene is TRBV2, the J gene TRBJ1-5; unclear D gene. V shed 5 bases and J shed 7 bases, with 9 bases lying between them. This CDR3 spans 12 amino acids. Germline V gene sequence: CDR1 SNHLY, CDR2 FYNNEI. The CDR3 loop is CASSLARQPQHF. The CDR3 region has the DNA TGTGCCAGCAGTTTGGCCAGACAGCCCCAGCATTTT.

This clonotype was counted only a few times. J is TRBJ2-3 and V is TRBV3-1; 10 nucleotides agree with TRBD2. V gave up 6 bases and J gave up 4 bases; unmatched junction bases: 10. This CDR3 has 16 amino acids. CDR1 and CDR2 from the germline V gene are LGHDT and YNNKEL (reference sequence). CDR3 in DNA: TGTGCCAGCAGTCTTAGCGGGAGGATGGGGGCAGATACGCAGTATTTT. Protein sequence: CASSLSGRMGADTQYF.

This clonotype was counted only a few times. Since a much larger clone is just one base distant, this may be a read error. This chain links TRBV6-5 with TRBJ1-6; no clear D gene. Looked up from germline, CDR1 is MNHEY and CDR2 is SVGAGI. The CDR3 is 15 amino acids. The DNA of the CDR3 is TGTGCCAGCAGTCACTCAAGAGCCAATAATTCACCCCTCCACTTT. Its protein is CASSHSRANNSPLHF.

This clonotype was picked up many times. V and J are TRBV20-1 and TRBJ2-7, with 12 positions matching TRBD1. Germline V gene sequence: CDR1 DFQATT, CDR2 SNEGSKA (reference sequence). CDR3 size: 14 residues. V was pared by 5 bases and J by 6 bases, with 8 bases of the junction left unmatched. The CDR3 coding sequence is TGCAGTGCTGGGATGGGACAGGGGGCTAGCGAGCAGTACTTC. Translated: CSAGMGQGASEQYF.

CDR3 sequence: CASSFRTPARQPQHF. In DNA, the CDR3 is TGTGCCAGCAGTTTTAGGACCCCTGCACGTCAGCCCCAGCATTTT. The rearrangement uses TRBV28 and TRBJ1-5; D is uncertain. The CDR3 extends over 15 amino acids. The germline V gene has CDR1 MDHEN and CDR2 SYDVKM. Trimming shortened V by 3 bases and J by 6 bases, and 15 bases separated the two germline ends.

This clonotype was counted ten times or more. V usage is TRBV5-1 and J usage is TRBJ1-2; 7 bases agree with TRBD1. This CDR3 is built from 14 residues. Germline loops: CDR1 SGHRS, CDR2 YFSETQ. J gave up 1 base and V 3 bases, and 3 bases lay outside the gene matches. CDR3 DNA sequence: TGCGCCAGCAGCTCGCGACAGGGTAACTATGGCTACACCTTC. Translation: CASSSRQGNYGYTF.

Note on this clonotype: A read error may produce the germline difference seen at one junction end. The CDR3 loop reads CASSRSGSQETQYF. CDR3 nucleotides: TGCGCCAGCAGCCGCTCCGGGTCGCAAGAGACCCAGTACTTC. V and J are TRBV3-1 and TRBJ2-5; no clear D. The germline V gene has CDR1 LGHDT and CDR2 YNNKEL (reference sequence). The CDR3 has 14 amino acids.

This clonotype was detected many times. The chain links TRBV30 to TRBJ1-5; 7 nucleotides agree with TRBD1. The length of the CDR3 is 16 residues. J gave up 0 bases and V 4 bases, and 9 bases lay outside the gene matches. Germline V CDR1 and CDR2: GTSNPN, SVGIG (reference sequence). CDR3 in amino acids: CAWTRGGGYSNQPQHF. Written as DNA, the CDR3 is TGTGCCTGGACGAGGGGAGGGGGCTATAGCAATCAGCCCCAGCATTTT.

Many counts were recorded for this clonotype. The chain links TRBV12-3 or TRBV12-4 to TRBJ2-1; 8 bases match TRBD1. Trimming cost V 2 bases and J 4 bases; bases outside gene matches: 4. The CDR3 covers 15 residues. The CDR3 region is CASSLRTGGYNEQFF. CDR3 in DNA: TGTGCCAGCAGTTTACGAACAGGGGGGTACAATGAGCAGTTCTTC.

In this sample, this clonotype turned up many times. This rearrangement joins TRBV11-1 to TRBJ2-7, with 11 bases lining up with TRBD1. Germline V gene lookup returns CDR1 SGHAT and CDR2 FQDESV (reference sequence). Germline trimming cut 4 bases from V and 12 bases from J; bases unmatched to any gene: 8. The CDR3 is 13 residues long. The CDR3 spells CASSSRDRGMAYF. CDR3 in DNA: TGTGCCAGCAGCTCCCGGGACAGGGGGATGGCGTACTTC.

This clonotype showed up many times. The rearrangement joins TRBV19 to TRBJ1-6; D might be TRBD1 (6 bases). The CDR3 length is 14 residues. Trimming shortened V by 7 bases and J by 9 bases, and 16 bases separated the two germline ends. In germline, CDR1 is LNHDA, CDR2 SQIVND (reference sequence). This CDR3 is CASTRTVSSSPLHF. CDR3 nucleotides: TGTGCCAGTACCCGGACAGTGTCGAGTTCACCCCTCCACTTT. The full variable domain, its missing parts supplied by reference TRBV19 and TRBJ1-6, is DGGITQSPKYLFRKEGQNVTLSCEQNLNHDAMYWYRQDPGQGLRLIYYSQIVNDFQKGDIAEGYSVSREKKESFPLTVTSAQKNPTAFYLCASTRTVSSSPLHFGNGTRLTVT.

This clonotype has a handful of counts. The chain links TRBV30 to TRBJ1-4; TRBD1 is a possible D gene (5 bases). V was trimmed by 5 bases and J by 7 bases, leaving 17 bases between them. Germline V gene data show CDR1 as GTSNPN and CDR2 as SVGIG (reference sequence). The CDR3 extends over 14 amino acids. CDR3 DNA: TGTGCCTGGGACCGGTCCGGGGGTTCTGAAAAACTGTTTTTT. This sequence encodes CAWDRSGGSEKLFF.

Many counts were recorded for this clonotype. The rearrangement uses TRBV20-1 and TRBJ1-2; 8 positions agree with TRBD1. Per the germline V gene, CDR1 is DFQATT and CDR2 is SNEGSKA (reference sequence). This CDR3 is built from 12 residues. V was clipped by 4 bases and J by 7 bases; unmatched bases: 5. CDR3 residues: CSATPGGVGYTF. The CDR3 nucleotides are TGCAGTGCTACTCCAGGGGGCGTTGGCTACACCTTC.

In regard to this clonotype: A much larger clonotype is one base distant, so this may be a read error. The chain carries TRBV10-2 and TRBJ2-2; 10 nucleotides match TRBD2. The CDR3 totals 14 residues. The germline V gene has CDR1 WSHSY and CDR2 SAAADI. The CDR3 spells CTSSVTSGTGELFF. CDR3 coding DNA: TGCACCAGCAGTGTGACTAGCGGGACCGGGGAGCTGTTTTTT.

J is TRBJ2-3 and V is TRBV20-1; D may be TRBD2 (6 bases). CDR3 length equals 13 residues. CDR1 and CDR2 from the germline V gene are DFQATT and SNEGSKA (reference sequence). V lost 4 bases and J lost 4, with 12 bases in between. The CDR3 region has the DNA TGCAGTGCTAAGAACTGGGGGGCAGATACGCAGTATTTT. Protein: CSAKNWGADTQYF.

The CDR3 DNA sequence: TGTGCCAGCAGTTACTTTGGGACTAGCGGAAGGGGTTACAATGAGCAGTTCTTC. This sequence encodes CASSYFGTSGRGYNEQFF. This chain joins TRBV6-6 and TRBJ2-1; 11 nucleotides line up with TRBD2. Unmatched junction bases numbered 9, after V lost 1 base and J lost 4 bases. Germline V gene data show CDR1 as MNHNY and CDR2 as SVGAGI (reference sequence). The CDR3 covers 18 residues.

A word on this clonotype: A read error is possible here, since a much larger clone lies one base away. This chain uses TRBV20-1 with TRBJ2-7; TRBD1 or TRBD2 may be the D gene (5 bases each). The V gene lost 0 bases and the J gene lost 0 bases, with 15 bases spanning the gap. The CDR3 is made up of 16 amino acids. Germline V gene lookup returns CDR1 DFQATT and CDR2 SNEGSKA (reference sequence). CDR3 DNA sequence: TGCAGTGCTAGAGATTTTACCTCGGGGACCTCCTACGAGCAGTACTTC. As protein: CSARDFTSGTSYEQYF.

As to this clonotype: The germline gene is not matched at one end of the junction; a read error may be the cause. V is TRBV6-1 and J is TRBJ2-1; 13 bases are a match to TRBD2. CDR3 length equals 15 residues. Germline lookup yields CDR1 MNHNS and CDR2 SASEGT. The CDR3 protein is CASSSLAGGSDEQSF. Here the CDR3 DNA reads TGTGCCAGCAGTTCACTAGCGGGAGGGTCGGATGAGCAGTCCTTC.

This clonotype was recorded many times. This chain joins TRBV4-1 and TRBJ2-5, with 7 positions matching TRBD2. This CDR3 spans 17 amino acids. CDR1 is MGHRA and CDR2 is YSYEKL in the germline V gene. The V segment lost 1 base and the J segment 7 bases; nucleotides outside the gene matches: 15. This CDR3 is CASSQGSGTLLEGTQYF. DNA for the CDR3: TGCGCCAGCAGCCAAGGGAGCGGGACTCTGCTTGAAGGGACCCAGTACTTC.

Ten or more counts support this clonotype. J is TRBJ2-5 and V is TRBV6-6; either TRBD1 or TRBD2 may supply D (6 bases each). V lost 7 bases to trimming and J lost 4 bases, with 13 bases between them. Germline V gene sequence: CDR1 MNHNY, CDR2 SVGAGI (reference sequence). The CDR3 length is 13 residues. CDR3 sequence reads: CASKVRGGETQYF. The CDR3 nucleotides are TGTGCCAGCAAGGTCAGGGGAGGAGAGACCCAGTACTTC.

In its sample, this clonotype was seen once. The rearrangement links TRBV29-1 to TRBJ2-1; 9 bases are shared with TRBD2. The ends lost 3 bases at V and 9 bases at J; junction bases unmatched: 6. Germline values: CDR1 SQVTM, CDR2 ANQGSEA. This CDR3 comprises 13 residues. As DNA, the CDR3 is TGCAGCGTTGAGATAGCGGGAGTAGGTGAGCAGTTCTTC. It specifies CSVEIAGVGEQFF.